These T cell receptor beta chains were read from a single sample in a study of blood T cell repertoires in COVID-19. Clones were read by immunoSEQ multiplex PCR, and TCRdb kept only the in-frame ones, dropping some. The sample consists of approximately 240,000 clones, around 84% of them appearing once. Sequencing input: peripheral blood. The receptor set was obtained from an older woman who had recovered from COVID-19. Both conserved end residues are trimmed from each CDR3.

V gene: TRBV18
CDR3 length: 11
CDR3 protein: AGSQSAGTEAF

V gene: TRBV19
CDR3 length: 12
CDR3 protein: ASSTRDTRQTQY

V gene: TRBV2
CDR3 length: 14
CDR3 protein: ASRGTGAILNAPLH

V gene: TRBV2
CDR3 length: 13
CDR3 protein: ASSAGSHSTDTQY

V gene: TRBV2
CDR3 length: 13
CDR3 protein: ASSGAGGRTDTQY

V gene: TRBV12-3/TRBV12-4
CDR3 length: 11
CDR3 protein: ASSLGRNTEAF

V gene: TRBV13
CDR3 length: 12
CDR3 protein: ASSRSIGGYGYT

V gene: TRBV7-2
CDR3 length: 13
CDR3 protein: ASSPPPGQSQPQH

V gene: TRBV5-4
CDR3 length: 14
CDR3 protein: ASSRNRGALNTEAF

V gene: TRBV7-2
CDR3 length: 11
CDR3 protein: ASSWIGSAEAF

V gene: TRBV19
CDR3 length: 13
CDR3 protein: ASTKSTGGVTEAF

V gene: TRBV27
CDR3 length: 16
CDR3 protein: ASSFSAQGVSGANVLT

V gene: TRBV13
CDR3 length: 11
CDR3 protein: ASSSGGAREQY

V gene: TRBV12-3/TRBV12-4
CDR3 length: 10
CDR3 protein: ASRDSGPGLF

V gene: TRBV5-6
CDR3 length: 12
CDR3 protein: ASTTIRGNTEAF

V gene: TRBV19
CDR3 length: 12
CDR3 protein: ASIEAGGGYGYT

V gene: TRBV2
CDR3 length: 17
CDR3 protein: ASRTNRKGQSSYNSPLH

V gene: TRBV5-1
CDR3 length: 11
CDR3 protein: ASSLIVQETQY

V gene: TRBV5-1
CDR3 length: 14
CDR3 protein: ASSLAGGRDTDTQY

V gene: TRBV9
CDR3 length: 12
CDR3 protein: ASGGVRSTDTQY

V gene: TRBV30
CDR3 length: 13
CDR3 protein: AWRFGLGGTDTQY

V gene: TRBV3-1/TRBV3-2
CDR3 length: 15
CDR3 protein: ASSQASSGGSTDTQY

V gene: TRBV2
CDR3 length: 10
CDR3 protein: ASSDRGTEAF

V gene: TRBV9
CDR3 length: 12
CDR3 protein: ASSVEQLDEKLF

V gene: TRBV6-4
CDR3 length: 14
CDR3 protein: ASSDSFRVNTGELF

V gene: TRBV7-2
CDR3 length: 16
CDR3 protein: ASSLQFLGQSSGNTIY

V gene: TRBV6-1
CDR3 length: 13
CDR3 protein: ASSEEGRTGYGYT

V gene: TRBV15
CDR3 length: 12
CDR3 protein: ATSGGQGAYEQY

V gene: TRBV2
CDR3 length: 10
CDR3 protein: ASSTTGLRQY

V gene: TRBV9
CDR3 length: 13
CDR3 protein: ASSSAPGYYNEQF

V gene: TRBV5-1
CDR3 length: 13
CDR3 protein: ASSLVSSGGREQY

V gene: TRBV27
CDR3 length: 11
CDR3 protein: ASSRGRLDEQY

V gene: TRBV6-5
CDR3 length: 12
CDR3 protein: ASSYHRLSDTQY

V gene: TRBV7-9
CDR3 length: 13
CDR3 protein: ASSPNRVVSEKLF

V gene: TRBV27
CDR3 length: 12
CDR3 protein: ASSPGGASHEQY

V gene: TRBV7-9
CDR3 length: 14
CDR3 protein: ASTPGKQVLNTEAF

V gene: TRBV5-1
CDR3 length: 15
CDR3 protein: ASSSTRTSGRTGELF

V gene: TRBV11-2
CDR3 length: 10
CDR3 protein: ASSLGDLEAF

V gene: TRBV5-1
CDR3 length: 14
CDR3 protein: ASSLGGAGSTETQY

V gene: TRBV18
CDR3 length: 14
CDR3 protein: ASSPRSPNLNYGYT

V gene: TRBV7-2
CDR3 length: 11
CDR3 protein: ASSYGPGEPQH

V gene: TRBV6-1
CDR3 length: 9
CDR3 protein: ASSEQNEQY

V gene: TRBV18
CDR3 length: 13
CDR3 protein: ASSPLGQGGTEAF

V gene: TRBV5-6
CDR3 length: 12
CDR3 protein: ASSLPGDNTEAF

V gene: TRBV7-9
CDR3 length: 11
CDR3 protein: ASRRDRGYGYT

V gene: TRBV7-2
CDR3 length: 14
CDR3 protein: ASSLSWRGAIETQY

V gene: TRBV11-2
CDR3 length: 13
CDR3 protein: ASSLSGYYADTQY

V gene: TRBV19
CDR3 length: 14
CDR3 protein: ASSIGWRSGSYEQY

V gene: TRBV7-2
CDR3 length: 13
CDR3 protein: ASSPSGGLYNEQF

V gene: TRBV7-6
CDR3 length: 14
CDR3 protein: ASSLPKDSRASEQY

V gene: TRBV6-1
CDR3 length: 14
CDR3 protein: ASSEQGVLSMYGYT

V gene: TRBV4-2
CDR3 length: 15
CDR3 protein: ASSQDPRQRANEKLF

V gene: TRBV9
CDR3 length: 14
CDR3 protein: ASSVDSGGFTGELF

V gene: TRBV3-1/TRBV3-2
CDR3 length: 10
CDR3 protein: ASSQAGLEQY

V gene: TRBV2
CDR3 length: 12
CDR3 protein: ATMKQGVSYEQY

V gene: TRBV5-1
CDR3 length: 12
CDR3 protein: ASSPRTSGDEQF

V gene: TRBV6-2/TRBV6-3
CDR3 length: 12
CDR3 protein: ASSSVGGNYGYT

V gene: TRBV5-1
CDR3 length: 12
CDR3 protein: ASSEGGLNTEAF